The 9 T cell receptor beta chains given below trace back to one sample, sequenced in a study of T cells in Graves' hyperthyroidism and ophthalmopathy. RNA transcripts were the template for amplifying TCR beta CDR3 regions. RT-PCR in the first round (using the HTBI primer set) targeted the TCR CDR3. TCRdb re-derived calls from the multiplex PCR reads in MiXCR, one entry per CDR3 protein. The data show about 700,000 distinct CDR3 sequences, with 12% to 15% seen just once and roughly a tenth held by the top ten. Specimen: blood. These receptors were obtained from a young woman with Graves' hyperthyroidism.

This clonotype was seen ten or more times. This chain links TRBV28 with TRBJ2-5; D could derive from TRBD1 or TRBD2 (5 bases each). V lost 6 bases to trimming and J lost 2 bases, with 13 bases between them. This CDR3 has 14 residues. Germline V gene sequence: CDR1 MDHEN, CDR2 SYDVKM. The CDR3 sequence is CASRPEGWQETQYF. The CDR3 DNA reads as TGTGCCAGCAGACCCGAGGGGTGGCAAGAGACCCAGTACTTC.

This clonotype was counted ten times or more. This chain connects TRBV7-2 to TRBJ1-2, with D possibly TRBD1 on 6 matching bases. This CDR3 has 14 residues. Germline values: CDR1 SGHTA, CDR2 FQGNSA. Trimming left V 5 bases short and J 4 bases short, with 14 bases between. The CDR3 loop reads CASSPGTILYGYTF. The DNA for the CDR3 is TGTGCCAGCAGCCCCGGGACAATTCTCTATGGCTACACCTTC. The full variable domain, in which reference TRBV7-2 and TRBJ1-2 provide the parts outside the CDR3, is GAGVSQSPSNKVTEKGKDVELRCDPISGHTALYWYRQSLGQGLEFLIYFQGNSAPDKSGLPSDRFSAERTGGSVSTLTIQRTQQEDSAVYLCASSPGTILYGYTFGSGTRLTVV.

This clonotype came up many times. The chain combines TRBV2 with TRBJ2-7; 7 bases match TRBD1. This CDR3 spans 14 amino acids. Germline values: CDR1 SNHLY, CDR2 FYNNEI. Trimming took 4 bases from V and 2 from J; bases not matched to a gene: 5. The DNA of the CDR3 is TGTGCCAGCAGTGGGGGACAGACGGCCTACGAGCAGTACTTC. Its translation: CASSGGQTAYEQYF.

This clonotype was detected a few times. The CDR3 coding sequence is TGTGCCAGCAGCTCGGCTACCTCAAGCGGGCGGGGAGAGACCCAGTACTTC. Encoded protein: CASSSATSSGRGETQYF. The chain carries TRBV5-4 and TRBJ2-5, with D possibly TRBD2 on 6 matching bases. V was clipped by 3 bases and J by 4 bases, with 22 bases between them. The V gene's germline CDR1 is SGHNT and CDR2 YYREEE (reference sequence). CDR3 length equals 17 residues.

This chain uses TRBV7-3 with TRBJ2-1, with 10 bases identical to TRBD2. Trimming took 5 bases from V and 7 from J; bases not matched to a gene: 11. The CDR3 loop spans 16 amino acids. Looked up from germline, CDR1 is SGHTA and CDR2 is FQGTGA. The DNA of the CDR3 is TGTGCCAGCAGCCCACAGCGGCTAGCGGGAGTAAATGAGCAGTTCTTC. Translating it yields CASSPQRLAGVNEQFF.

The chain uses TRBV7-8 and TRBJ2-3; 7 bases map to TRBD2. The junction had 6 bases not matched to a gene; V was cut back by 5 bases and J by 4 bases. The V gene's germline CDR1 is SGHVS and CDR2 FQNEAQ. The CDR3 has 14 amino acids. CDR3 in amino acids: CASSQGLVPDTQYF. In DNA form, the CDR3 reads TGTGCCAGCAGCCAAGGACTAGTCCCAGATACGCAGTATTTT.

V and J are TRBV15 and TRBJ2-3; TRBD1 agrees at 8 bases. The J segment lost 2 bases and the V segment lost 1 base, leaving 5 bases of the junction unmatched. The V gene's germline CDR1 is LNHNV and CDR2 YYDKDF (reference sequence). There are 16 residues in the CDR3. Here the CDR3 reads CATSRGAGGNTDTQYF. As DNA, the CDR3 is TGTGCCACCAGCAGAGGGGCAGGGGGCAACACAGATACGCAGTATTTT.

This clonotype was counted many times. The V call is TRBV20-1, the J call TRBJ2-7, with unresolved D. In germline, CDR1 is DFQATT, CDR2 SNEGSKA (reference sequence). V was pared by 3 bases and J by 1 base, with 4 bases between. This CDR3 contains 11 residues. The CDR3 coding sequence is TGCAGTGCTAGTCTATCCTACGAGCAGTACTTC. Translating it yields CSASLSYEQYF.

Ten or more counts support this clonotype. The chain carries TRBV11-3 and TRBJ1-4, with a tentative D call TRBD1 (6 bases). CDR1 SGHNT and CDR2 YENEEA come from the germline V gene. Trimming left V 4 bases short and J 0 bases short, with 18 bases between. This CDR3 has 18 residues. DNA for the CDR3: TGTGCCAGCAGCTCAACAGGGTGGGGGGAGACAACTAATGAAAAACTGTTTTTT. Residues: CASSSTGWGETTNEKLFF.